This T cell receptor beta chain was recovered during a study of blood T cell repertoires in COVID-19. V lost 2 bases to trimming and J lost 1 base, with 14 bases between them. Germline V gene data show CDR1 as LGHDT and CDR2 as YNNKEL (reference sequence). This CDR3 spans 16 amino acids. This clone was observed a few times. Clones were sequenced by immunoSEQ multiplex PCR, and TCRdb holds only the in-frame ones, with some missing. Among more than 90,000 clones, 82% were seen once, and the ten largest hold 7.9%. Input material: peripheral blood. The TCR originated in a man aged 65 to 79 with acute or convalescent COVID-19. The chain links TRBV3-1 (or the pseudogene TRBV3-2) to TRBJ1-2; tentative D call: TRBD1 (6 bases). Here the CDR3 reads CASSQRAGANNYGYTF. CDR3 in DNA: TGTGCCAGCAGCCAAAGGGCGGGGGCGAATAACTATGGCTACACCTTC.